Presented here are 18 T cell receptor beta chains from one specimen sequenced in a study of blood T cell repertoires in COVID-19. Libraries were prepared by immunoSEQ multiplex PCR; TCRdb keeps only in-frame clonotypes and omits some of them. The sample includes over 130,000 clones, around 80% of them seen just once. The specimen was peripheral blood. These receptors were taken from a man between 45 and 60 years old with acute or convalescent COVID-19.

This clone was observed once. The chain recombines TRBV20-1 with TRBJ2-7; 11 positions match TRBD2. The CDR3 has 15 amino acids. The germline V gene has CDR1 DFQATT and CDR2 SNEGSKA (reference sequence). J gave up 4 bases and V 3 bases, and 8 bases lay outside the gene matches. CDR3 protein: CSASWPSGGPYEQYF. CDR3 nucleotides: TGCAGTGCTAGTTGGCCTAGCGGGGGGCCGTACGAGCAGTACTTC.

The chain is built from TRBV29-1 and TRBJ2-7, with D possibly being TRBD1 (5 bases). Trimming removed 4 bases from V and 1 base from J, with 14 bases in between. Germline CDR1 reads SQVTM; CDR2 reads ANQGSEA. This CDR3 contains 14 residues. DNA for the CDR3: TGCAGCGTTGGCAACAGGCATGGATCCTACGAGCAGTACTTC. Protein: CSVGNRHGSYEQYF.

The CDR3 is CASTISGTRRTGELFF. CDR3 nucleotides: TGTGCCAGCACCATATCCGGGACTAGAAGGACCGGGGAGCTGTTTTTT. The chain couples TRBV27 to TRBJ2-2, with TRBD2 matching 8 bases. The CDR3 consists of 16 residues. Trimming removed 7 bases from V and 5 bases from J; junction bases left unmatched: 12. Germline CDR1 MNHEY, CDR2 SMNVEV (reference sequence).

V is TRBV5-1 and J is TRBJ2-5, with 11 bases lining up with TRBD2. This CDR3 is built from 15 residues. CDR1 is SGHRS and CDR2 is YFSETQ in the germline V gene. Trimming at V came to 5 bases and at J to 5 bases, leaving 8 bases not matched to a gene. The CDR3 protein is CASSQGLAGGETQYF. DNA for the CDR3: TGCGCCAGCAGTCAAGGACTAGCGGGCGGGGAGACCCAGTACTTC.

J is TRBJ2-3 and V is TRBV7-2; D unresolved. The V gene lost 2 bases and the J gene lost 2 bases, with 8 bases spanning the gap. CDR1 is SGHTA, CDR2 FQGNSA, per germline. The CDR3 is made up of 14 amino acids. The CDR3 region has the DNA TGTGCCAGCAGCTTACTGAGATTCACAGATACGCAGTATTTT. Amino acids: CASSLLRFTDTQYF.

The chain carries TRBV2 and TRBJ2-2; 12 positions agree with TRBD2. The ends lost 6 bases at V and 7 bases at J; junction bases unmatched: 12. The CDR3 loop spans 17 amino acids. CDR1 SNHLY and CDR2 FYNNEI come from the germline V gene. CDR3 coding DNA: TGTGCCAGCAGCCCGACTAGCGGGGGCCCTAACGGCGGGGAGCTGTTTTTT. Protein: CASSPTSGGPNGGELFF.

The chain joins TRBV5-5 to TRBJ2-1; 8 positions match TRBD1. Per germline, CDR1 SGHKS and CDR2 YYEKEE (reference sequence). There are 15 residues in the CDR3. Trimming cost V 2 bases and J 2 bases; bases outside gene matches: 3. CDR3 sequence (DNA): TGTGCCAGCAGCTTCCAGGGGGCGGCCTACAATGAGCAGTTCTTC. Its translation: CASSFQGAAYNEQFF. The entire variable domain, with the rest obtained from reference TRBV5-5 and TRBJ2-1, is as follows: DAGVTQSPTHLIKTRGQQVTLRCSPISGHKSVSWYQQVLGQGPQFIFQYYEKEERGRGNFPDRFSARQFPNYSSELNVNALLLGDSALYLCASSFQGAAYNEQFFGPGTRLTVL.

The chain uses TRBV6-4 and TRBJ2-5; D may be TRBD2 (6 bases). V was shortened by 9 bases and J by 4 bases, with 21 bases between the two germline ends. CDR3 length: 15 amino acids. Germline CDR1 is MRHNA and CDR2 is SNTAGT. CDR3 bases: TGTGCCAGGACCCCTCTAGTCGGGGGACGAGAGACCCAGTACTTC. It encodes CARTPLVGGRETQYF.

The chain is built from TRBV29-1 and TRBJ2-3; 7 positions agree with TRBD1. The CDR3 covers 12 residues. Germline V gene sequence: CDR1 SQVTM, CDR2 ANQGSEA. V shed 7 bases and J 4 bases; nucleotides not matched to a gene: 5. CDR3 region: CSAATGPDTQYF. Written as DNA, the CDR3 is TGCAGCGCCGCGACAGGGCCAGATACGCAGTATTTT.

The CDR3 DNA is TGCAGCGTGATCCGGGACACTGAAGCTTTCTTT. It encodes CSVIRDTEAFF. The chain combines TRBV29-1 with TRBJ1-1; no firm D call. Germline CDR1 and CDR2: SQVTM and ANQGSEA. The CDR3 is made up of 11 amino acids. V lost 6 bases and J 3 bases, leaving 8 bases between the germline ends.

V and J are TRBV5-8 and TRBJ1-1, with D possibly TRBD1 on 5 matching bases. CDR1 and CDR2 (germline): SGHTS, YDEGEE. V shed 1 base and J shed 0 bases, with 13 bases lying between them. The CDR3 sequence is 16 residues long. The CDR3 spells CASSLYKGSLNTEAFF. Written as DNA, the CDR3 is TGTGCCAGCAGCTTGTATAAGGGGTCTCTGAACACTGAAGCTTTCTTT.

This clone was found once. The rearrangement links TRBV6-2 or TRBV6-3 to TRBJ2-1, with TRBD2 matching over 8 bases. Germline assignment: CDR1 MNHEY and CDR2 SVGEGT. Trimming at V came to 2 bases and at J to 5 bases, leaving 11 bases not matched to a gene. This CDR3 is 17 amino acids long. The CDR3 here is CASSYIPGGGRNNEQFF. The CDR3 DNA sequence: TGTGCCAGCAGTTACATTCCGGGCGGGGGGAGAAACAATGAGCAGTTCTTC.

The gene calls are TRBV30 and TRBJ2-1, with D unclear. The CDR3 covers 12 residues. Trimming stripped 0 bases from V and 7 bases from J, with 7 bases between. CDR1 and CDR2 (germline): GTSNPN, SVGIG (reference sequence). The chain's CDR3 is CAWSVTRNEQFF. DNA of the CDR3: TGTGCCTGGAGTGTAACGAGGAATGAGCAGTTCTTC.

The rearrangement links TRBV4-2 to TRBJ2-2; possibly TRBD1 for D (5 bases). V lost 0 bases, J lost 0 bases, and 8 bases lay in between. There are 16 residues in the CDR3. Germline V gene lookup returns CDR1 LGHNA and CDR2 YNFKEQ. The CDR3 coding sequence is TGTGCCAGCAGCCAAGAAGGGGCCTCGAACACCGGGGAGCTGTTTTTT. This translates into CASSQEGASNTGELFF.

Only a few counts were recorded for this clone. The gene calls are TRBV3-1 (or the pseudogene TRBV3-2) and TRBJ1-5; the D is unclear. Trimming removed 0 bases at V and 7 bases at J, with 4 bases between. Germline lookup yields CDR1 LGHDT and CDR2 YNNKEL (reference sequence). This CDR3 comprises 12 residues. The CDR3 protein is CASSQDRQPQHF. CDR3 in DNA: TGTGCCAGCAGCCAAGATAGACAGCCCCAGCATTTT.

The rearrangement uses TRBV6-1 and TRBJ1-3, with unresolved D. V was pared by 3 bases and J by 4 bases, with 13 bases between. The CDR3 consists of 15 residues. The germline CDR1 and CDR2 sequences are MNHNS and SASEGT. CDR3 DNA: TGTGCCAGCAGTGATTTACGGTCTTCGGGAAACACCATATATTTT. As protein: CASSDLRSSGNTIYF.

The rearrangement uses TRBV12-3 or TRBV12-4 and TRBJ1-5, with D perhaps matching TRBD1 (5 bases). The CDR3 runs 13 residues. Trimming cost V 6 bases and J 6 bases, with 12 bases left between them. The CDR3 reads CASSREYGQPQHF. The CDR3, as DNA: TGTGCCAGCAGCAGGGAATACGGTCAGCCCCAGCATTTT.

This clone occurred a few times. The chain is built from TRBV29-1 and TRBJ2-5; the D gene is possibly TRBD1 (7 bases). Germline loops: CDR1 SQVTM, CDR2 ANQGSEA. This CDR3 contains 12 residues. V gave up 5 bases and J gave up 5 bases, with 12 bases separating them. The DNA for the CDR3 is TGCAGCGTTCCCAGGGGGAGGGAGACCCAGTACTTC. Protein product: CSVPRGRETQYF.